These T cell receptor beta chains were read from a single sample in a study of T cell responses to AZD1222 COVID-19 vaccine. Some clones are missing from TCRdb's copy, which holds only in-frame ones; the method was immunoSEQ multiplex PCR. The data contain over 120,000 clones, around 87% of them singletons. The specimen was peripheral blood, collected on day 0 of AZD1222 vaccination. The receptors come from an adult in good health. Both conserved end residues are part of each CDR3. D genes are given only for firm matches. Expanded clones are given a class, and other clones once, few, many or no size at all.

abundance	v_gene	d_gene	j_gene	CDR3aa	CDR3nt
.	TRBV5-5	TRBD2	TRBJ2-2	CASSAGVAGGLDGELFF	TGTGCCAGCAGCGCTGGGGTCGCGGGGGGGCTGGACGGGGAGCTGTTTTTT
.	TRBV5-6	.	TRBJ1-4	CASSLDYGPNEKLFF	TGTGCCAGCAGCTTAGATTACGGGCCTAATGAAAAACTGTTTTTT
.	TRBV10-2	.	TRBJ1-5	CASSVFAANQPQHF	TGCGCCAGCAGTGTCTTCGCAGCCAATCAGCCCCAGCATTTT
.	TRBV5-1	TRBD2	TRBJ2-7	CASSSGTSGFPRYEQYF	TGCGCCAGCAGCTCCGGGACTAGCGGGTTCCCCCGTTACGAGCAGTACTTC
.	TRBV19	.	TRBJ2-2	CASRRAGELFF	TGTGCCAGTAGAAGGGCCGGGGAGCTGTTTTTT
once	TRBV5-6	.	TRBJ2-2	CASSSLTDNTGELFF	TGTGCCAGCAGCAGTTTGACAGATAACACCGGGGAGCTGTTTTTT
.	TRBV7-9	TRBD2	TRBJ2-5	CASSLRLAEQETQYF	TGTGCCAGCAGCTTACGACTAGCGGAACAAGAGACCCAGTACTTC
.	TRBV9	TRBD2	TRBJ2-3	CASSDGTSGIFTDTQYF	TGTGCCAGCAGCGACGGGACTAGCGGGATTTTCACAGATACGCAGTATTTT
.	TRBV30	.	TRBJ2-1	CAWSVLGGREQFF	TGTGCCTGGAGTGTCTTGGGGGGCCGAGAGCAGTTCTTC
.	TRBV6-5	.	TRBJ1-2	CASSAYGDNYGYTF	TGTGCCAGCAGCGCTTATGGAGATAACTATGGCTACACCTTC
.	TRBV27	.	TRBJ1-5	CATRVGGSNQPQHF	TGTGCCACCAGGGTTGGTGGGAGCAATCAGCCCCAGCATTTT
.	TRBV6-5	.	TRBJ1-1	CASSYWNTEAFF	TGTGCCAGCAGTTATTGGAACACTGAAGCTTTCTTT
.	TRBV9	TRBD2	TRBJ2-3	CASSVGGRYADTQYF	TGTGCCAGCAGCGTAGGCGGGAGATACGCAGATACGCAGTATTTT
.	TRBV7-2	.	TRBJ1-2	CASPSLISYGYTF	TGTGCCAGCCCCAGCTTGATCAGCTATGGCTACACCTTC
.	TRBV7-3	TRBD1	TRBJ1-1	CASSLVSGGYVFF	TGTGCCAGCAGCTTAGTCTCAGGGGGGTATGTCTTCTTT